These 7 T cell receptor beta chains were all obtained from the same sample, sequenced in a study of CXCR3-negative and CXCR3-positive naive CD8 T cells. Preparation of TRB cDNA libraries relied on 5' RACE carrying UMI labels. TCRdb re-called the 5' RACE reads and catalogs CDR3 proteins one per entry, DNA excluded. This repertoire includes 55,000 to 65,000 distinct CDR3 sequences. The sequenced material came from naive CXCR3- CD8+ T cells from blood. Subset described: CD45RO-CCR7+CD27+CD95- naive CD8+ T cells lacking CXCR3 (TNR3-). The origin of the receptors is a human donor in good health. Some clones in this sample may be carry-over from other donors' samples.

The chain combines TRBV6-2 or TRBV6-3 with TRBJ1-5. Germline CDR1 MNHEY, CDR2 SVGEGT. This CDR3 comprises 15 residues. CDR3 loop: CASSSLDVSVQPQHF.

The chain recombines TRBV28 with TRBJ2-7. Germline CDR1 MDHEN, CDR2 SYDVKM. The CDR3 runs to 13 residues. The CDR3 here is CASSFGVSYEQYF.

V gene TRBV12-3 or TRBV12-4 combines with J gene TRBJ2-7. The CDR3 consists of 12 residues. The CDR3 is CASTKSGYEQYF.

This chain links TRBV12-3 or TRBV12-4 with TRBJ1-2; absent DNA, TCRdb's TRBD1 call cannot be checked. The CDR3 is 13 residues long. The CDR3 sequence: CASSFPGVGGYTF.

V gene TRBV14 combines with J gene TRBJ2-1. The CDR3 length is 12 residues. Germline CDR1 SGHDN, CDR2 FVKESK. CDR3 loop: CASSYVYNEQFF.

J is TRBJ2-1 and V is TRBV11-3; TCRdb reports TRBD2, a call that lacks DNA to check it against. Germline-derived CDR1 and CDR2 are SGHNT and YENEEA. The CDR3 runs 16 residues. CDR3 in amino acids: CASSLVLAGFYNEQFF. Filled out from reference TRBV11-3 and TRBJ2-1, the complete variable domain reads EAGVVQSPRYKIIEKKQPVAFWCNPISGHNTLYWYLQNLGQGPELLIRYENEEAVDDSQLPKDRFSAERLKGVDSTLKIQPAELGDSAVYLCASSLVLAGFYNEQFFGPGTRLTVL.

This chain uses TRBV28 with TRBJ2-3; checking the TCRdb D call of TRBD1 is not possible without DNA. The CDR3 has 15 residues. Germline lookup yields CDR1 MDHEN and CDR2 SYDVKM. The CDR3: CASSLDRGAAHTQYF. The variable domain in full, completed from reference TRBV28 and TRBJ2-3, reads DVKVTQSSRYLVKRTGEKVFLECVQDMDHENMFWYRQDPGLGLRLIYFSYDVKMKEKGDIPEGYSVSREKKERFSLILESASTNQTSMYLCASSLDRGAAHTQYFGPGTRLTVL.